This T cell receptor beta chain comes out of a study of T cells in Graves' hyperthyroidism and ophthalmopathy. Using RNA transcripts as the source, TCR beta CDR3 regions were amplified. First-round RT-PCR with HTBI primers amplified the TCR CDR3 region. TCRdb reprocessed the multiplex PCR reads via MiXCR and lists one record per CDR3 protein. Among around 540,000 distinct CDR3 sequences listed, 15% to 20% were seen once. CDR3 length: 15 residues. V was trimmed by 3 bases and J by 5 bases, leaving 19 bases between them. Germline V gives CDR1 SQVTM, CDR2 ANQGSEA. V usage is TRBV29-1 and J usage is TRBJ1-1, with D unclear. This clonotype was obtained from a woman aged 25 to 45 with Graves' ophthalmopathy. Sequencing was carried out using blood. This CDR3 reads CSVERGIGVRTEAFF. The CDR3 DNA follows: TGCAGCGTTGAGAGAGGGATCGGGGTTCGGACTGAAGCTTTCTTT.